This T cell receptor (beta chain) was sequenced during a study of blood T cell repertoires in COVID-19. At the level of the study: The United States, Italy and Spain provided the acute and convalescent COVID-19 samples. Sources were T cells, B-cell-depleted T cells, or PBMCs; the material itself was cDNA or gDNA.

As originally analysed: Nucleated cell number was recorded as an estimate derived from reference gene primer amplification. Measured with immunoSEQ multiplex PCR; TCRdb has only the in-frame clones, and not every one. V and J calls plus clone size are reproduced from that table; the DNA served to infer D and trimming. This repertoire shows more than 85,000 clones, about four fifths found once; its top ten account for approximately 9%. The germline gives CDR1 SGHKS, CDR2 YYEKEE (reference sequence). CDR3 length equals 16 residues. V was clipped by 0 bases and J by 3 bases; unmatched bases: 8. The clonotype comes from a woman in her 70s with acute or convalescent COVID-19. The chain carries TRBV5-5 and TRBJ2-7; TRBD1 matches at 8 bases. What was sequenced was peripheral blood. CDR3 protein: CASSLALDRALYEQYF. As DNA, the CDR3 is TGTGCCAGCAGCTTGGCCCTGGACAGGGCTCTCTACGAGCAGTACTTC.